These 4 T cell receptor beta chains share one sample of origin, sequenced in a study of regulatory T cells in long-lasting Graves disease. The authors built TCR beta libraries using iRepertoire HTBI primers and Arm-PCR of CDR3 regions. Using its own MiXCR run on the multiplex PCR reads, TCRdb lists one record per CDR3 protein. In the table there are 450,000 to 600,000 distinct CDR3 sequences, 13% of which are singletons. Time point described: newly diagnosed GD, antithyroid drugs for less than 3 months. RNA from PBMCs was the source of the TCR library. The same data also went into a second study, on T cells in Graves' hyperthyroidism and ophthalmopathy.

The source was peripheral blood mononuclear cells (PBMCs), collected at new diagnosis, from a patient treated with antithyroid drugs. These receptors all stem from a man in his thirties or forties with Graves disease.

With respect to this clonotype: A far larger clone is off by one base, so a read error is likely. CDR3 residues: CASSSYPPGLAGGFEQYF. CDR3 bases: TGTGCCAGCAGCTCATACCCTCCGGGACTAGCGGGAGGATTTGAGCAGTACTTC. The chain links TRBV7-9 to TRBJ2-7, with 15 bases identical to TRBD2. The CDR3 is 18 amino acids. The germline gives CDR1 SEHNR, CDR2 FQNEAQ (reference sequence). V was clipped by 4 bases and J by 7 bases; unmatched bases: 14.

This clonotype was found many times. The CDR3 loop is CASSIIGTGDTEAFF. CDR3 bases: TGTGCCAGTAGTATAATTGGGACAGGGGACACTGAAGCTTTCTTT. V usage is TRBV19 and J usage is TRBJ1-1, with 10 bases that match TRBD1. The V gene's germline CDR1 is LNHDA and CDR2 SQIVND (reference sequence). This CDR3 has 15 amino acids. The junction had 3 bases not matched to a gene; V was cut back by 2 bases and J by 3 bases.

This clonotype has just a few counts. This chain uses TRBV19 with TRBJ2-2, with a tentative D call TRBD2 (5 bases). V was cut by 7 bases and J by 3 bases, with 18 bases left in between. This CDR3 region has 16 residues. The germline gives CDR1 LNHDA, CDR2 SQIVND (reference sequence). CDR3 amino acids: CASTPLAYSYTGELFF. The CDR3 DNA follows: TGTGCCAGTACCCCATTAGCGTATTCTTACACCGGGGAGCTGTTTTTT.

This clonotype occurred many times. V and J are TRBV20-1 and TRBJ2-1; D tentatively reads TRBD1 or TRBD2 (5 bases each). There are 15 residues in the CDR3. CDR1 DFQATT and CDR2 SNEGSKA come from the germline V gene (reference sequence). V was clipped by 0 bases and J by 10 bases, with 19 bases between them. CDR3 amino acids: CSARDHQGPAREQFF. CDR3 DNA: TGCAGTGCTAGAGACCATCAGGGACCAGCAAGGGAGCAGTTCTTC.